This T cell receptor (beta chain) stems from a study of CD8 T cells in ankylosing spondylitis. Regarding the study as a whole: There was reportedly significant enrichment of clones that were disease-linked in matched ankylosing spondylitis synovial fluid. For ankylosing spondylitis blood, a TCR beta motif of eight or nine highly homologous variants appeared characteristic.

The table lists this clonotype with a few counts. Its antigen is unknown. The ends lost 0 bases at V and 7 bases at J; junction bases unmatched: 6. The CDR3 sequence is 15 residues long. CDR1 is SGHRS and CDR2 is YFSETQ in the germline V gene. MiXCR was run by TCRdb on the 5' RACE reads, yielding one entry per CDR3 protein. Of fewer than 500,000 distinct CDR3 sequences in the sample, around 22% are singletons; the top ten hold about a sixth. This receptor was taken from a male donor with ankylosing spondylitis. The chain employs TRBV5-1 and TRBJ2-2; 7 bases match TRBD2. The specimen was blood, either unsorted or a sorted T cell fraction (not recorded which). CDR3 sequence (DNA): TGCGCCAGCAGCTTGGCCCGGAGCGGGAACGGGGAGCTGTTTTTT. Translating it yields CASSLARSGNGELFF. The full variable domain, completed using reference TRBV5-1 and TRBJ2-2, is KAGVTQTPRYLIKTRGQQVTLSCSPISGHRSVSWYQQTPGQGLQFLFEYFSETQRNKGNFPGRFSGRQFSNSRSEMNVSTLELGDSALYLCASSLARSGNGELFFGEGSRLTVL.